These 6 T cell receptor beta chains share one sample of origin, sequenced in a study of blood T cells in healthy people across ages. A second roughly 6 to 12 cycle PCR used barcoded and J-beta primers. Each CDR3 protein is one row after TCRdb ran MiXCR on the 5' RACE reads. The sample includes about a million distinct CDR3 sequences, 30% to 40% of them seen just once. Material for sequencing was blood. These receptors all come from a man younger than 35 in good health.

V is TRBV14 and J is TRBJ2-1; D is possibly TRBD1 (6 bases). Trimming removed 2 bases at V and 7 bases at J, with 15 bases between. The CDR3 covers 15 residues. The V gene's germline CDR1 is SGHDN and CDR2 FVKESK. The CDR3 bases are TGTGCCAGCAGCCAACTAGCCTCTACAGGGAATGAGCAGTTCTTC. It yields the protein CASSQLASTGNEQFF.

The chain carries TRBV6-6 and TRBJ1-1, with unresolved D. Germline V gives CDR1 MNHNY, CDR2 SVGAGI (reference sequence). This CDR3 comprises 12 residues. Trimming removed 4 bases at V and 6 bases at J, with 9 bases between. For the CDR3, the DNA is TGTGCCAGCAGTTTCGTTGACGCTGAAGCTTTCTTT. This translates into CASSFVDAEAFF.

V and J are TRBV7-3 and TRBJ2-3; 10 positions match TRBD1. Germline V gene data show CDR1 as SGHTA and CDR2 as FQGTGA. There are 15 residues in the CDR3. V was clipped by 5 bases and J by 5 bases; unmatched bases: 7. In nucleotides, the CDR3 is TGTGCCAGCAGCCAAAAGACAGGGGGCATAGATACGCAGTATTTT. Its translation is CASSQKTGGIDTQYF.

J is TRBJ1-2 and V is TRBV9; TRBD1 might be the D (6 bases). CDR3 length: 15 amino acids. V was trimmed by 0 bases and J by 4 bases, leaving 13 bases between them. Germline V gene lookup returns CDR1 SGDLS and CDR2 YYNGEE. CDR3 loop: CASSVDPGQTYGYTF. The DNA of the CDR3 is TGTGCCAGCAGCGTAGACCCTGGACAGACCTATGGCTACACCTTC.

This clonotype was seen only a few times. This chain uses TRBV3-1 with TRBJ2-7, with a weak D call TRBD2 (6 bases). This CDR3 comprises 16 residues. V was trimmed by 0 bases and J by 3 bases, leaving 15 bases between them. CDR1 and CDR2 (germline): LGHDT, YNNKEL (reference sequence). DNA for the CDR3: TGTGCCAGCAGCCAAGATGGCGGGGACCCAAACTACGAGCAGTACTTC. The encoded protein is CASSQDGGDPNYEQYF.

In this sample, this clonotype turned up a few times. The chain joins TRBV20-1 to TRBJ1-2; D is uncertain. V was clipped by 5 bases and J by 8 bases, with 15 bases between them. This CDR3 contains 12 residues. CDR1 is DFQATT and CDR2 is SNEGSKA in the germline V gene (reference sequence). CDR3 nucleotide sequence: TGCAGTGCTGCACAGCGACCGACGGGCTACACCTTC. Protein: CSAAQRPTGYTF.